This TCR beta chain is from a study of blood T cell repertoires in COVID-19. About the research overall: Spain, Italy and the United States supplied samples that represented acute and convalescent COVID-19.

The V and J ends lost 1 base and 12 bases respectively, with 12 bases between them. Germline V gives CDR1 LNHNV, CDR2 YYDKDF (reference sequence). The CDR3 is 12 amino acids. The data were produced by immunoSEQ multiplex PCR, yet TCRdb's version contains in-frame clones alone and is incomplete. Counted here are 200,000 to 250,000 clones, about 87% occurring once; the ten biggest clones make up about 7.6%. The clonotype originates from a woman in her 70s with active or convalescent COVID-19. The chain couples TRBV15 to TRBJ1-1, with D maybe TRBD1 (5 bases). The sample comprised peripheral blood. The DNA for the CDR3 is TGTGCCACCAGCAGAGCTAGTGGGGCTTCTTTCTTT. It translates to CATSRASGASFF.